This entry concerns a single T cell receptor (beta chain). This CDR3 has 13 residues. The V gene lost 8 bases and the J gene lost 8 bases, with 15 bases spanning the gap. The data belong to a study of blood T cell repertoires in COVID-19. Study in general: There were acute and convalescent COVID-19 samples, and they came from the United States, Italy and Spain.

Authors' analysis steps: Amplification of reference gene primers provided the estimated nucleated cell counts. The protocol was immunoSEQ multiplex PCR, while the TCRdb copy is restricted to in-frame clones and leaves out a portion. D and trimming come from the DNA, and the V and J calls and clone size come from that table. The sample lists under 500,000 clones, approximately 90% occurring once. The TCR sequence derives from a woman aged 25 to 45 with acute or convalescent COVID-19. The chain recombines TRBV12-3 or TRBV12-4 with TRBJ1-4; D possibly corresponds to TRBD1 (5 bases). The sample was peripheral blood. In nucleotides, the CDR3 is TGTGCCAGCGGGTTCACAGGTGCGGAAAAACTGTTTTTT. It yields the protein CASGFTGAEKLFF.